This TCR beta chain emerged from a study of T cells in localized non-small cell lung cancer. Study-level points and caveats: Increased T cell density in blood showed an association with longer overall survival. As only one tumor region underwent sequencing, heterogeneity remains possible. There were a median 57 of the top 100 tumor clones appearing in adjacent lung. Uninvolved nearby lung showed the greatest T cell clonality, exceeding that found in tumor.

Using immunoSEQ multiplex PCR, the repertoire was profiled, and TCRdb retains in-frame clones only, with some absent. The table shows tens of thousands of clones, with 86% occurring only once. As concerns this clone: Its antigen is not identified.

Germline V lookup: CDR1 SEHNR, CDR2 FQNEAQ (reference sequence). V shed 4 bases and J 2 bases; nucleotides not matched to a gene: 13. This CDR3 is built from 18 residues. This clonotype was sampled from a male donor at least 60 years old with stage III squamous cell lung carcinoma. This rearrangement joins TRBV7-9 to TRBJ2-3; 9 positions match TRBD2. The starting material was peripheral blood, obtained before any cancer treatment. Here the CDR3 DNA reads TGTGCCAGCAGCTCCCTGAAGCTAAGCGGGGGGATCACAGATACGCAGTATTTT. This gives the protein CASSSLKLSGGITDTQYF.